This is a list of T cell receptor beta chains from one sample in a study of blood T cells in healthy people across ages. TCRdb fed the 5' RACE reads into MiXCR, producing one record per CDR3 protein. Of about 720,000 distinct CDR3 sequences in the sample, roughly 20% are singletons; the top ten hold around a fifth. The sample comprised blood. The receptors were sampled from a man in his sixties or seventies in good health. The CDR3 runs from the conserved cysteine through the conserved F or W.

V gene | CDR3 protein
TRBV5-1 | CASSFSGLAGRDEQFF
TRBV20-1 | CSAGIGLAGRETQYF
TRBV20-1 | CSARDTGQGLPYEQYF
TRBV24-1 | CATSVWLAGGSRQFF
TRBV6-5 | CASSYSVAMNTEAFF
TRBV6-2/TRBV6-3 | CASSQRANEQFF
TRBV5-1 | CASSLDRPPLEKLFF
TRBV20-1 | CSARSTSGPGETQYF
TRBV28 | CASSPGATTEAFF
TRBV5-5 | CASSTGDTDTQYF
TRBV18 | CASSAGTGPGNTIYF
TRBV21-1 | CASSWQNSNQPQHF
TRBV6-6 | CASSPDRDGGLFF
TRBV29-1 | CSVETGTNQYF
TRBV19 | CASTAWGPQGPRGYTF
TRBV28 | CASSLGVSTNTEAFF
TRBV5-1 | CASSLLAGEKETQYF
TRBV25-1 | CASSDPLSKETQYF
TRBV7-6 | CASSPQGPGSGYTF
TRBV20-1 | CSAPDRSGANVLTF
TRBV20-1 | CSASRGLAGRSGANVLTF
TRBV5-5 | CASSSGTSGSADTQYF
TRBV5-5 | CASSLLVGGGYNEQFF
TRBV20-1 | CSAKLRDRGAANYGYTF
TRBV12-3/TRBV12-4 | CASSLNSGGRGDYGYTF